The clone carrying this T cell receptor beta chain was detected many times. Its antigen is unidentified. The sample comes from a study of human T cells and chemical hapten exposure. Study context: The upper back received 0.01% DPC by patch testing, with results read at 6 days.

Study-level points and caveats: The number of TCRs above 1 in 1000 frequency did not change after DPC sensitization. Among expanded TCRs, significantly more large CDR3 similarity clusters formed than among controls.

The time point is: patch test 2, 6 weeks after DPC sensitization. The sample's treatment: therapeutic diphenylcyclopropenone sensitization with weekly scalp DPC. Authors' analysis steps: Sequenced samples showed a median of around 93,000 TCRs each, with counts running from about 20,000 to 690,000. TCRdb reanalysed the RACE reads using MiXCR and keeps one entry per CDR3 protein. The V and J calls come from TCRdb's annotation, not from the publication. The sample contains about 40,000 distinct CDR3 sequences, approximately 3.4% of which appear only once. The germline CDR1 and CDR2 sequences are LNHDA and SQIVND (reference sequence). CDR3 length: 16 residues. V shed 5 bases, J shed 3 bases, and the junction held 12 bases outside the gene matches.

The chain combines TRBV19 with TRBJ2-7; 8 bases map to TRBD1. The sample in question was whole blood, obtained in connection with sensitization to the hapten diphenylcyclopropenone (DPC). This clonotype originated in a man aged 40-49 years with alopecia areata. Some clones in this sample may be carry-over from other donors' samples. CDR3 sequence reads: CASSSHGRGRDYEQYF. CDR3 in DNA: TGTGCCAGTAGTTCCCACGGCAGGGGGCGCGACTACGAGCAGTACTTC.